The sequence of this T cell receptor beta chain was determined in a study of blood T cell repertoires in COVID-19. Across the study: The samples span acute and convalescent COVID-19 from the United States, Italy and Spain. PBMCs, B-cell-depleted T cells, or T cells were the source of the cDNA or gDNA that made up the material.

Per the original methods: The authors estimated nucleated cell counts from reference gene primer amplification. Produced via immunoSEQ multiplex PCR; TCRdb's table is partial and in-frame only. From that table come the V and J calls and clone size; the DNA was used to work out D and trimming. The sample holds around 99,000 clones; roughly 80% are singletons and the top ten take about 18%. In its sample, this clone was seen once. CDR3 length: 15 residues. The germline V gene encodes CDR1 SGHTA and CDR2 FQGNSA. The V end was cut by 2 bases, the J end by 2 bases, with 13 bases between. The material sequenced was peripheral blood. This TCR was recovered from a woman in her sixties or seventies with acute or convalescent COVID-19. The chain links TRBV7-2 to TRBJ2-7; the D gene is possibly TRBD2 (5 bases). In DNA form, the CDR3 reads TGTGCCAGCAGCTTACCCCCAGCGGATACCTACGAGCAGTACTTC. It translates to CASSLPPADTYEQYF.